Sequencing of this T cell receptor (beta chain) was carried out in a study of graft-versus-host responses after intestinal transplantation. The CDR3 runs 14 residues. Germline CDR1 and CDR2: SGHAT and FQNNGV. V dropped 6 bases and J dropped 9; count of bases not matched to a gene: 12. A remark on this clone: Its specificity is unknown.

Generated by immunoSEQ multiplex PCR, the TCRdb table keeps only in-frame clones and is missing some. The sample has 90,000 to 150,000 clones, 90% to 95% seen once; the top ten hold 3.3%. This receptor was taken from a human donor who received an intestinal transplant. The chain uses TRBV11-2 and TRBJ2-3, with 7 nucleotides matching TRBD2. Specimen: unstimulated CD8+ T cells sorted from spleen or lymph node cells, collected before intestinal transplant. As DNA, the CDR3 is TGTGCCAGCAGTCCGACGGCTCTAGCGGCCACGCAGTATTTT. This translates into CASSPTALAATQYF.